A single T cell receptor (beta chain) is shown here with its context. The source of the sample is a study of T-cell reconstitution after alpha-beta-depleted transplantation in children. Unique molecular identifiers were incorporated during preparation of the TCRbeta library. MiXCR, run by TCRdb on the PCR reads, gives a single entry per CDR3 protein. The repertoire includes more than 450,000 distinct CDR3 sequences, about 18% of them detected once, and approximately 3% sits in the top ten. CDR1 KGHSH and CDR2 LQKENI come from the germline V gene. V was clipped by 2 bases and J by 0 bases, with 10 bases between them. The CDR3 contains 16 residues.

The receptor's source is a human donor who donated a stem cell graft to a child with acute lymphoblastic leukemia. The sequenced sample was PBMCs from the stem cell graft donor, obtained from the stem cell graft. The genes are TRBV18 and TRBJ1-4; a weak D match, TRBD1 (6 bases). CDR3 bases: TGTGCCAGCTCACCAAGGGACACCGCAACTAATGAAAAACTGTTTTTT. Its protein is CASSPRDTATNEKLFF.